The 5 T cell receptor beta chains presented below share a single source sample, sequenced in a study of T cells of healthy individuals. Using its own MiXCR run on the 5' RACE reads, TCRdb lists one record per CDR3 protein. Among about 57,000 distinct CDR3 sequences, about a sixth were seen once, and the ten largest hold approximately 4.7%. All receptors come from a human donor in good health.

This clonotype was seen ten or more times. This sequence joins TRBV7-9 and TRBJ1-1; D gene ambiguous. V lost 1 base and J 3 bases, leaving 15 bases between the germline ends. The CDR3 sequence is 16 residues long. The germline V gene has CDR1 SEHNR and CDR2 FQNEAQ (reference sequence). The CDR3: CASSLGAVTSDTEAFF. In DNA form, the CDR3 reads TGTGCCAGCAGCTTAGGGGCCGTCACATCGGACACTGAAGCTTTCTTT.

This chain joins TRBV9 and TRBJ1-5; D unclear. This CDR3 comprises 14 residues. CDR1 and CDR2 from the germline V gene are SGDLS and YYNGEE. V lost 1 base and J lost 7, with 12 bases in between. CDR3 nucleotide sequence: TGTGCCAGCAGCGTACACCCGGAGGGACAGCCCCAGCATTTT. Translated, it gives CASSVHPEGQPQHF.

V is TRBV12-3 or TRBV12-4 and J is TRBJ2-7; TRBD2 is a possible D gene (5 bases). Between the trimmed V and J ends, which lost 2 bases and 5 bases, there was a span of 10 bases. The CDR3 sequence is 13 residues long. CDR3 coding DNA: TGTGCCAGCAGTTTAATCCGGGGTGACGAGCAGTACTTC. Amino acids: CASSLIRGDEQYF.

This clonotype appeared many times. The rearrangement uses TRBV11-2 and TRBJ2-1; 8 bases map to TRBD2. This CDR3 has 15 amino acids. V shed 3 bases and J 5 bases; nucleotides not matched to a gene: 6. Germline values: CDR1 SGHAT, CDR2 FQNNGV. The DNA of the CDR3 is TGTGCCAGCAGCTTCGGTAGCGGGAATCACAATGAGCAGTTCTTC. This gives the protein CASSFGSGNHNEQFF.

In this sample, this clonotype is medium-sized (0.01 to 0.1%). The chain is built from TRBV20-1 and TRBJ1-6; D may be TRBD1 (5 bases). The CDR3 sequence is 14 residues long. The germline V and J ends were trimmed by 6 bases and 2 bases, with 11 bases remaining between them. In germline, CDR1 is DFQATT, CDR2 SNEGSKA (reference sequence). CDR3 DNA sequence: TGCAGTGCCATCGACAGCCCCTATAATTCACCCCTCCACTTT. This translates into CSAIDSPYNSPLHF.